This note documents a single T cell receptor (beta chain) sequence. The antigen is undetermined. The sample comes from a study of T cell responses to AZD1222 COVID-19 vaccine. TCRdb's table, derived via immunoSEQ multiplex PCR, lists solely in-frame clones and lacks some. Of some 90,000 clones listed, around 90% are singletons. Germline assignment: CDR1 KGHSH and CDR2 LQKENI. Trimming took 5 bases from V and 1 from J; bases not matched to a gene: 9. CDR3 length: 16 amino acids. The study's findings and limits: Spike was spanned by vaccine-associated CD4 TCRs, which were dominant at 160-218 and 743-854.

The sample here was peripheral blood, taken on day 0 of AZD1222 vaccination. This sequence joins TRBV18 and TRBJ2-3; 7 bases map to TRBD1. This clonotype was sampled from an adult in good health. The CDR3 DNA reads TGTGCCAGCTCAAATAACAGGGGCTCCGGCACAGATACGCAGTATTTT. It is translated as CASSNNRGSGTDTQYF. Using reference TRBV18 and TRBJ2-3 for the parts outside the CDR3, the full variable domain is NAGVMQNPRHLVRRRGQEARLRCSPMKGHSHVYWYRQLPEEGLKFMVYLQKENIIDESGMPKERFSAEFPKEGPSILRIQQVVRGDSAAYFCASSNNRGSGTDTQYFGPGTRLTVL.